This T cell receptor (beta chain) came from a study of blood T cell repertoires in COVID-19. A remark on this clone: At one end, the junction sequence differs from germline, possibly due to a read error.

Repertoires were generated with immunoSEQ multiplex PCR, while TCRdb's copy carries only in-frame clones and drops some. This repertoire shows about 280,000 clones, over 75% found once; its top ten account for about an eighth. The germline V gene has CDR1 MDHEN and CDR2 SYDVKM. The CDR3 has 12 amino acids. The clonotype comes from a human donor in a cohort sampled during active COVID-19. V and J are TRBV28 and TRBJ2-7; 7 bases are shared with TRBD2. The sequencing sample was made of peripheral blood. The CDR3 protein is CASRSLGLGSIF. CDR3 coding DNA: TGTGCCAGCAGGTCCTTAGGACTAGGTTCTATTTTC.